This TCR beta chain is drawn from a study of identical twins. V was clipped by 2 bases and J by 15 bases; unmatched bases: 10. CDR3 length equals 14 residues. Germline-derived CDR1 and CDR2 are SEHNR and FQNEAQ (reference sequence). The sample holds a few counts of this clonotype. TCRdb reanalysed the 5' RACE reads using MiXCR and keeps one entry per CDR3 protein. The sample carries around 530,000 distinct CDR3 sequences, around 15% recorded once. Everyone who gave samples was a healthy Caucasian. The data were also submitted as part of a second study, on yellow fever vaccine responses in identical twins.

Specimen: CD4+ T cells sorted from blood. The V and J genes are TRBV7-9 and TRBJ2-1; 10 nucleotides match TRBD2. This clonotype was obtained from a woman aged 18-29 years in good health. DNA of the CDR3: TGTGCCAGCAGCTTAAGCGGGGGGGACCTTTTTTGGTTCTTC. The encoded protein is CASSLSGGDLFWFF.